Below, 24 T cell receptor beta chains from the same sample are listed, as sequenced in a study of graft-versus-host responses after intestinal transplantation. Using immunoSEQ multiplex PCR, the repertoire was profiled, and TCRdb retains in-frame clones only, with some absent. In the table there are 90,000 to 100,000 clones, about 83% of which are singletons. The sequenced sample was PBMCs, obtained 255 days after intestinal transplant. Receptor source: a human patient who received an intestinal transplant, so some T cells may come from the graft donor.

The genes are TRBV6-6 and TRBJ1-2; weak D call: TRBD1 (6 bases). This CDR3 region has 14 residues. CDR1 MNHNY and CDR2 SVGAGI come from the germline V gene (reference sequence). Trimming pared 8 bases from V and 6 bases from J, leaving 19 bases between. The DNA of the CDR3 is TGTGCCAGCTCAAGGGCGGGGGGCGCGGATGGCTACACCTTC. It yields the protein CASSRAGGADGYTF.

This chain links TRBV6-1 with TRBJ2-7, with no clear D. Trimming removed 0 bases at V and 2 bases at J, with 11 bases between. This CDR3 has 15 amino acids. CDR1 is MNHNS, CDR2 SASEGT, per germline. The CDR3 DNA reads TGTGCCAGCAGTGAAGCTACGGACCCCCCCTACGAGCAGTACTTC. Its translation is CASSEATDPPYEQYF.

In its sample, this clone was seen a few times. This chain links TRBV19 with TRBJ1-1; D possibly corresponds to TRBD1 (6 bases). Germline CDR1 reads LNHDA; CDR2 reads SQIVND (reference sequence). CDR3 length: 11 residues. Trimming took 6 bases from V and 11 from J, leaving 13 bases between them. The CDR3 sequence is CASSQGTFAFF. DNA for the CDR3: TGTGCCAGTAGCCAGGGGACTTTCGCTTTCTTT.

This chain links TRBV2 with TRBJ2-7, with D tentatively TRBD1 (6 bases). Germline V CDR1 and CDR2: SNHLY, FYNNEI. This CDR3 comprises 12 residues. Trimming removed 5 bases at V and 3 bases at J, with 8 bases between. The CDR3 is CASSRGGYEQYF. The CDR3 nucleotides are TGTGCCAGCAGTCGAGGGGGCTACGAGCAGTACTTC. The variable domain in full, completed from reference TRBV2 and TRBJ2-7, reads EPEVTQTPSHQVTQMGQEVILRCVPISNHLYFYWYRQILGQKVEFLVSFYNNEISEKSEIFDDQFSVERPDGSNFTLKIRSTKLEDSAMYFCASSRGGYEQYFGPGTRLTVT.

CDR3 in DNA: TGCGCCAGCAGCAGTCAGGGGGGGAACACTGAAGCTTTCTTT. Encoded protein: CASSSQGGNTEAFF. The chain recombines TRBV5-1 with TRBJ1-1; 7 bases match TRBD1. The trim removed 4 bases at V and 1 base at J, leaving 4 bases unmatched. The CDR3 loop spans 14 amino acids. CDR1 is SGHRS, CDR2 YFSETQ, per germline.

CDR3 region: CATSRDGPNTEAFF. The CDR3 region has the DNA TGTGCCACCAGCAGAGATGGCCCTAACACTGAAGCTTTCTTT. The chain uses TRBV15 and TRBJ1-1; D ambiguous. The CDR3 covers 14 residues. Germline lookup yields CDR1 LNHNV and CDR2 YYDKDF (reference sequence). With 0 bases removed from V and 2 bases from J, the gap between germline ends came to 7 bases.

The chain links TRBV9 to TRBJ1-1, with D possibly matching TRBD1 (5 bases). CDR3 length equals 14 residues. Trimming shortened V by 3 bases and J by 1 base, and 10 bases separated the two germline ends. Germline V CDR1 and CDR2: SGDLS, YYNGEE. The CDR3, as DNA: TGTGCCAGCAGCGAGGCTGACAGGAACACTGAAGCTTTCTTT. This gives the protein CASSEADRNTEAFF.

The chain joins TRBV9 to TRBJ2-1; 10 positions match TRBD1. Per the germline V gene, CDR1 is SGDLS and CDR2 is YYNGEE. V lost 0 bases, J lost 6 bases, and 9 bases stayed unmatched. There are 17 residues in the CDR3. The CDR3 is CASSVATSRTGGNEQFF. The CDR3 nucleotides read TGTGCCAGCAGCGTAGCTACTTCGAGGACAGGGGGCAATGAGCAGTTCTTC. Full variable domain (remainder filled in from reference TRBV9 and TRBJ2-1): DSGVTQTPKHLITATGQRVTLRCSPRSGDLSVYWYQQSLDQGLQFLIQYYNGEERAKGNILERFSAQQFPDLHSELNLSSLELGDSALYFCASSVATSRTGGNEQFFGPGTRLTVL.

The V call is TRBV6-5, the J call TRBJ2-1; no definite D call. The CDR3 spans 13 residues. Trimming took off 8 bases at V and 1 base at J, with 9 bases between the two ends. Germline V CDR1 and CDR2: MNHEY, SVGAGI. The CDR3 region has the DNA TGTGCCAGCCAGGCAGCATCCTACAATGAGCAGTTCTTC. Translated, it gives CASQAASYNEQFF.

The V gene is TRBV28, the J gene TRBJ2-2, with TRBD1 matching 9 bases. The CDR3 runs to 15 residues. V was pared by 6 bases and J by 7 bases, with 9 bases of the junction left unmatched. Per the germline V gene, CDR1 is MDHEN and CDR2 is SYDVKM. The CDR3 loop reads CASSSGTGWIGELFF. The CDR3 nucleotides read TGTGCCAGCAGCTCTGGGACAGGGTGGATCGGGGAGCTGTTTTTT.

The rearrangement joins TRBV13 to TRBJ2-7; 7 bases are a match to TRBD2. Germline CDR1 reads PRHDT; CDR2 reads FYEKMQ (reference sequence). The CDR3 is made up of 12 amino acids. The trim removed 3 bases at V and 7 bases at J, leaving 3 bases unmatched. The CDR3 sequence is CASSFLGGEQYV. CDR3 DNA: TGTGCCAGCAGCTTCCTGGGGGGGGAGCAGTACGTC.

This rearrangement joins TRBV28 to TRBJ2-7; possibly TRBD1 for D (5 bases). This CDR3 region has 13 residues. Trimming pared 6 bases from V and 4 bases from J, leaving 13 bases between. The V gene's germline CDR1 is MDHEN and CDR2 SYDVKM. Here the CDR3 DNA reads TGTGCCAGCAGACTACAGGTTATGTACGAGCAGTACTTC. Translating it yields CASRLQVMYEQYF.

The CDR3 sequence: CASRPGTGYEQYF. The CDR3, as DNA: TGTGCCAGCCGGCCCGGGACAGGATACGAGCAGTACTTC. The chain has TRBV7-9 and TRBJ2-7; the match to TRBD1 covers 8 bases. Looked up from germline, CDR1 is SEHNR and CDR2 is FQNEAQ (reference sequence). The CDR3 consists of 13 residues. V shed 8 bases, J shed 4 bases, and the junction held 7 bases outside the gene matches.

The chain carries TRBV2 and TRBJ2-1; no reliable D call. The germline V gene has CDR1 SNHLY and CDR2 FYNNEI. CDR3 size: 16 residues. Trimming took off 7 bases at V and 2 bases at J, with 18 bases between the two ends. The CDR3: CASTGYITLTYNEQFF. The DNA for the CDR3 is TGTGCCAGCACCGGGTATATTACCCTAACCTACAATGAGCAGTTCTTC.

The rearrangement joins TRBV19 to TRBJ1-1; 8 bases line up with TRBD1. V gave up 6 bases and J gave up 1 base; unmatched junction bases: 7. Looked up from germline, CDR1 is LNHDA and CDR2 is SQIVND (reference sequence). The CDR3 sequence is 15 residues long. The CDR3 is CASSRDRGPNTEAFF. The CDR3 nucleotides read TGTGCCAGTAGCCGAGACAGGGGCCCGAACACTGAAGCTTTCTTT.

This clone was seen a handful of times. This sequence joins TRBV29-1 and TRBJ2-1; D not certain. Trimming left V 4 bases short and J 2 bases short, with 3 bases between. Germline V gene lookup returns CDR1 SQVTM and CDR2 ANQGSEA. There are 11 residues in the CDR3. The CDR3 bases are TGCAGCGTTGCCCCCTACAATGAGCAGTTCTTC. It translates to CSVAPYNEQFF.

This clone was seen just once. The V call is TRBV2, the J call TRBJ1-1; 11 bases are a match to TRBD1. V was clipped by 6 bases and J by 5 bases; unmatched bases: 5. This CDR3 comprises 14 residues. Germline CDR1 reads SNHLY; CDR2 reads FYNNEI. The CDR3 protein is CASSPDRGPTEAFF. For the CDR3, the DNA is TGTGCCAGCAGCCCGGACAGGGGGCCAACTGAAGCTTTCTTT.

The chain employs TRBV11-3 and TRBJ2-1; perhaps TRBD1 as D (6 bases). The CDR3 spans 17 residues. V lost 1 base and J lost 4, with 17 bases in between. Germline V lookup: CDR1 SGHNT, CDR2 YENEEA. In nucleotides, the CDR3 is TGTGCCAGCAGCTTAGGGGCCCCATGGGGGCCATACAATGAGCAGTTCTTC. Translated, it gives CASSLGAPWGPYNEQFF.

This chain uses TRBV9 with TRBJ2-2; D unresolved. In germline, CDR1 is SGDLS, CDR2 YYNGEE. The CDR3 has 13 residues. Trimming removed 0 bases from V and 6 bases from J, with 6 bases in between. CDR3 protein: CASSVEAAGELFF. CDR3 sequence (DNA): TGTGCCAGCAGCGTAGAGGCAGCCGGGGAGCTGTTTTTT.

This clone was detected only a few times. This chain uses TRBV6-5 with TRBJ1-1, with TRBD1 matching 7 bases. Per germline, CDR1 MNHEY and CDR2 SVGAGI. V was clipped by 5 bases and J by 1 base; unmatched bases: 7. The CDR3 spans 15 residues. CDR3: CASSRSGTANTEAFF. In nucleotides, the CDR3 is TGTGCCAGCAGTCGATCCGGGACAGCGAACACTGAAGCTTTCTTT.

V gene TRBV30 combines with J gene TRBJ1-2, with D uncertain. The CDR3 totals 14 residues. The V end lost 1 base, the J end lost 4 bases, and 13 bases lay between the germline ends. Germline V gene data show CDR1 as GTSNPN and CDR2 as SVGIG (reference sequence). CDR3 coding DNA: TGTGCCTGGAGTGCCCCAGGTTGGAGCTATGGCTACACCTTC. It encodes CAWSAPGWSYGYTF.

For the CDR3, the DNA is TGTGCCAGCAGTTTATCGACTTGGTCAGGGCGGACCGGGGAGCTGTTTTTT. It translates to CASSLSTWSGRTGELFF. The chain couples TRBV27 to TRBJ2-2; TRBD1 might be the D (5 bases). From germline, CDR1 is MNHEY and CDR2 SMNVEV (reference sequence). V was pared by 0 bases and J by 5 bases, with 16 bases between. The CDR3 extends over 17 amino acids.

The rearrangement joins TRBV5-1 to TRBJ1-1; TRBD1 might be the D (5 bases). The V gene's germline CDR1 is SGHRS and CDR2 YFSETQ. The CDR3 covers 14 residues. V gave up 6 bases and J gave up 8 bases, with 20 bases separating them. The CDR3 nucleotides read TGCGCCAGCACGTCCGGGTTTTCAGGGACCGAAGCTTTCTTT. This translates into CASTSGFSGTEAFF.

The gene calls are TRBV6-4 and TRBJ2-3; 8 bases are a match to TRBD2. J was trimmed by 6 bases and V by 0 bases; bases with no gene match: 11. Germline V lookup: CDR1 MRHNA, CDR2 SNTAGT. The CDR3 extends over 17 amino acids. The CDR3 protein is CASSDSNNRGGPDTQYF. The CDR3 coding sequence is TGTGCCAGCAGTGACTCCAACAACCGCGGGGGGCCCGATACGCAGTATTTT.